The text below deals with one TCR beta chain. TRAV and TRBV primers primed cDNA for both TCRalpha and TCRbeta. TCRs were amplified for about 18 PCR cycles with a constant-region primer and V-primer adapter. MiXCR was run by TCRdb on the reads, yielding one entry per CDR3 protein. This sample carries 12,000 to 15,000 distinct CDR3 sequences, roughly 52% of them seen once, and the ten largest clones take 3.5% to 4.5%. The data are from a study of low-dose radiotherapy and immunotherapy resistance in tumors. The overall study: Each two-week cycle included intravenous cyclophosphamide 200 mg/m2, given one day before radiation and immunotherapy.

This CDR3 region has 14 residues. The ends lost 3 bases at V and 0 bases at J; junction bases unmatched: 0. Treatment combined nivolumab, ipilimumab, aspirin, low-dose cyclophosphamide and low-dose radiotherapy in a dose-escalation trial. Qualifying patients carried advanced solid tumors devoid of tumor-infiltrating lymphocytes. The sequence was obtained from a human donor with advanced metastatic prostate, ovarian, gallbladder or colorectal cancer (not recorded which). This table probably holds off-target reads from a library built for another chain. V gene TRBV12-3 or TRBV12-4 combines with J gene TRBJ2-3, with 7 bases aligning to TRBD2. The CDR3 nucleotides are TGTGCCAGCAGTTTGGGAGGGAGCACAGATACGCAGTATTTT. The encoded protein is CASSLGGSTDTQYF.